A single sample is the source of the 10 T cell receptor beta chains below, sequenced in a study of blood T cells in healthy people across ages. The authors ran a second PCR of 7 to 11 cycles using a sample-barcoded 5' primer and a J-beta primer mix. In TCRdb, the 5' RACE reads were re-called with MiXCR into one record per CDR3 protein. This sample has around 850,000 distinct CDR3 sequences, with 35% to 40% found just once. Material: blood. All receptors derive from a man younger than 35 in good health.

Worth noting for this clonotype: This sequence may be a read error, since a much larger clone differs from it by one base. CDR3 sequence reads: CSARDGGRFETQYF. CDR3 nucleotide sequence: TGCAGTGCTAGAGATGGCGGGAGGTTCGAGACCCAGTACTTC. The rearrangement links TRBV20-1 to TRBJ2-5; TRBD2 matches at 8 bases. The CDR3 covers 14 residues. Germline V gene sequence: CDR1 DFQATT, CDR2 SNEGSKA (reference sequence). The V and J ends lost 0 bases and 5 bases, in that order; junction bases with no gene match: 5.

This clonotype was observed a handful of times. V is TRBV20-1 and J is TRBJ1-1; TRBD1 matches 8 bases. Germline V gene lookup returns CDR1 DFQATT and CDR2 SNEGSKA (reference sequence). The CDR3 is 14 residues long. The ends lost 8 bases at V and 0 bases at J; junction bases unmatched: 8. The CDR3 DNA sequence: TGCAGTCTTCCGGGACAGGCGTTGAACACTGAAGCTTTCTTT. Protein sequence: CSLPGQALNTEAFF.

This clonotype has only a few counts. The rearrangement links TRBV7-2 to TRBJ1-6, with a weak D call TRBD1 (5 bases). CDR3 length equals 18 residues. V was pared by 4 bases and J by 0 bases, with 16 bases between. Looked up from germline, CDR1 is SGHTA and CDR2 is FQGNSA. CDR3 nucleotides: TGTGCCAGCAGCTCGAATGTAGGACATAGCTCCTATAATTCACCCCTCCACTTT. This translates into CASSSNVGHSSYNSPLHF.

This clonotype was found a few times. As DNA, the CDR3 is TGTGCCAGCAGCTCCTCCGGGACAGACTATGGCTACACCTTC. It codes for CASSSSGTDYGYTF. The chain combines TRBV12-3 or TRBV12-4 with TRBJ1-2; TRBD1 agrees at 7 bases. V shed 6 bases, J shed 3 bases, and the junction held 7 bases outside the gene matches. The CDR3 length is 14 residues.

This clonotype was counted at least ten times. The chain recombines TRBV12-3 or TRBV12-4 with TRBJ1-2; D uncertain. V was trimmed by 5 bases and J by 8 bases, leaving 18 bases between them. This CDR3 is built from 14 residues. This CDR3 reads CASSPRVEHGGYTF. In nucleotides, the CDR3 is TGTGCCAGCAGTCCCCGAGTTGAGCATGGGGGCTACACCTTC.

The gene calls are TRBV20-1 and TRBJ2-5; TRBD2 might be the D (6 bases). Trimming took off 6 bases at V and 3 bases at J, with 8 bases between the two ends. This CDR3 is 11 amino acids long. CDR1 is DFQATT, CDR2 SNEGSKA, per germline (reference sequence). DNA of the CDR3: TGCAGTGCAGGCGGGAAAGAGACCCAGTACTTC. It yields the protein CSAGGKETQYF.

This clonotype was found a few times. The chain uses TRBV4-2 and TRBJ2-7; 7 bases fit TRBD1. This CDR3 is built from 15 residues. V was pared by 1 base and J by 3 bases, with 6 bases of the junction left unmatched. Germline CDR1 is LGHNA and CDR2 is YNFKEQ. The DNA of the CDR3 is TGTGCCAGCAGCCAAGCACAGGGGCGAGACTACGAGCAGTACTTC. Amino acid sequence: CASSQAQGRDYEQYF.

The V and J genes are TRBV15 and TRBJ2-3, with 11 positions matching TRBD1. CDR1 is LNHNV, CDR2 YYDKDF, per germline (reference sequence). The CDR3 length is 14 residues. Trimming at V came to 3 bases and at J to 9 bases, leaving 5 bases not matched to a gene. The CDR3 sequence is CATSRGDRGNTQYF. CDR3 DNA: TGTGCCACCAGCAGGGGGGACAGGGGGAACACGCAGTATTTT.

This clonotype was seen only a few times. This chain joins TRBV7-2 and TRBJ2-3; possible D gene TRBD2, 5 bases. The CDR3 is made up of 15 amino acids. Per the germline V gene, CDR1 is SGHTA and CDR2 is FQGNSA. The V and J ends lost 5 bases and 2 bases respectively, with 14 bases between them. The CDR3 loop reads CASSPIGVLTDTQYF. In nucleotides, the CDR3 is TGTGCCAGCAGCCCCATCGGGGTGCTCACAGATACGCAGTATTTT.

This clonotype occurred a few times. The rearrangement uses TRBV5-1 and TRBJ2-1, with D perhaps TRBD1 (5 bases). This CDR3 region has 15 residues. Trimming took off 6 bases at V and 5 bases at J, with 18 bases between the two ends. Germline assignment: CDR1 SGHRS and CDR2 YFSETQ. The CDR3 protein is CASKRTGSFNNEQFF. CDR3 nucleotide sequence: TGCGCCAGCAAACGCACAGGTAGTTTTAACAATGAGCAGTTCTTC.